These 28 T cell receptor beta chains were all obtained from the same sample, sequenced in a study of molecular identifiers for immune sequencing clone quantification. One entry per CDR3 protein results from TCRdb running MiXCR on the PCR reads. Among some 65,000 distinct CDR3 sequences listed, less than 20% were seen once. The material sequenced was naive CD8+ T cells from blood, with Jurkat cell RNA spiked in. Documented subset: FACS-sorted CD8+CD4-CCR7+CD45RA+ naive T cells. These receptor sequences come from a human donor in good health. Some libraries in this study had Jurkat cell RNA spiked in.

In its sample, this clonotype was seen many times. The chain uses TRBV4-1 and TRBJ2-1; 13 nucleotides agree with TRBD2. After removal of 4 bases from V and 0 bases from J, the junction contained 3 bases not matched to a gene. This CDR3 spans 17 amino acids. Germline V gene lookup returns CDR1 MGHRA and CDR2 YSYEKL. CDR3 in DNA: TGCGCCAGCAGCCTGGGACTAGCGGGAAGCTCCTACAATGAGCAGTTCTTC. This sequence encodes CASSLGLAGSSYNEQFF.

This clonotype was counted many times. Here the CDR3 reads CSARVLADSYNEQFF. The CDR3 DNA follows: TGCAGTGCTAGAGTCCTAGCGGACTCCTACAATGAGCAGTTCTTC. The chain couples TRBV20-1 to TRBJ2-1, with 7 nucleotides matching TRBD2. Per the germline V gene, CDR1 is DFQATT and CDR2 is SNEGSKA (reference sequence). The trim removed 1 base at V and 0 bases at J, leaving 3 bases unmatched. The CDR3 spans 15 residues.

This clonotype was detected only a few times. A clone one base away is much larger, so this may be a read error. The chain combines TRBV9 with TRBJ2-7, with a possible D match to TRBD2 (6 bases). The V end was cut by 10 bases, the J end by 3 bases, with 20 bases between. Germline V CDR1 and CDR2: SGDLS, YYNGEE. This CDR3 contains 14 residues. The CDR3 region is CAGGTGTVSYEQYF. CDR3 nucleotide sequence: TGTGCCGGCGGGACCGGGACGGTTAGCTACGAGCAGTACTTC.

This clonotype was seen repeatedly, ten times or more. The rearrangement uses TRBV20-1 and TRBJ2-2, with TRBD2 matching over 7 bases. With 5 bases clipped from V and 2 bases from J, the junction kept 2 bases outside the gene matches. CDR1 is DFQATT, CDR2 SNEGSKA, per germline (reference sequence). There are 13 residues in the CDR3. The CDR3 nucleotides read TGCAGTGCTGAGCGGGGAAACACCGGGGAGCTGTTTTTT. Protein: CSAERGNTGELFF.

This clonotype was seen many times. This chain uses TRBV19 with TRBJ2-3; D may be TRBD1 (6 bases). Between the trimmed V and J ends, which lost 7 bases and 4 bases, there was a span of 15 bases. The CDR3 has 14 amino acids. Germline CDR1 and CDR2: LNHDA and SQIVND (reference sequence). CDR3 residues: CASNPGAGADTQYF. CDR3 in DNA: TGTGCCAGTAACCCCGGCGCAGGGGCAGATACGCAGTATTTT.

Of note for this clonotype: This may be a read error, as it is one base from a much larger clone. The rearrangement links TRBV12-3 or TRBV12-4 to TRBJ1-1; D not certain. The CDR3 sequence is 14 residues long. The V gene lost 5 bases and the J gene lost 1 base, with 11 bases spanning the gap. For the CDR3, the DNA is TGTGCCAGCAGTCTTGACGGCCAGAACACTGAAGCTTTCTTT. This translates into CASSLDGQNTEAFF.

The table lists this clonotype with many counts. J is TRBJ2-2 and V is TRBV7-9, with TRBD2 matching over 8 bases. This CDR3 spans 15 amino acids. Germline CDR1 and CDR2: SEHNR and FQNEAQ (reference sequence). V lost 5 bases and J lost 8; bases outside the gene matches: 10. The chain's CDR3 is CASSPGLAGPGELFF. Here the CDR3 DNA reads TGTGCCAGCAGCCCCGGACTAGCAGGCCCGGGGGAGCTGTTTTTT.

In this sample, this clonotype turned up many times. The chain is built from TRBV6-1 and TRBJ2-7; D not certain. This CDR3 spans 13 amino acids. Trimming removed 6 bases from V and 2 bases from J, with 11 bases in between. The V gene's germline CDR1 is MNHNS and CDR2 SASEGT. CDR3 in DNA: TGTGCCAGCAGGTCGCAATCAACCTACGAGCAGTACTTC. It translates to CASRSQSTYEQYF.

This clonotype was counted ten times or more. This sequence joins TRBV11-3 and TRBJ2-2; 8 bases align to TRBD2. Germline CDR1 and CDR2: SGHNT and YENEEA. V lost 3 bases to trimming and J lost 3 bases; unmatched junction nucleotides: 6. This CDR3 contains 16 residues. CDR3: CASSFAASGYTGELFF. The CDR3 coding sequence is TGTGCCAGCAGCTTCGCGGCTAGCGGGTACACCGGGGAGCTGTTTTTT.

This clonotype was counted many times. The chain joins TRBV10-2 to TRBJ2-2; 9 nucleotides align to TRBD1. Germline assignment: CDR1 WSHSY and CDR2 SAAADI. This CDR3 spans 16 amino acids. V dropped 6 bases and J dropped 4; count of bases not matched to a gene: 9. CDR3 DNA sequence: TGCGCCAGCAGCGCCCCGGGACAGGGATTCACCGGGGAGCTGTTTTTT. Protein product: CASSAPGQGFTGELFF.

Details on this clonotype: This may arise from a read error, as a much more abundant clone is one base away. V and J are TRBV15 and TRBJ2-1, with D maybe TRBD1 (5 bases). The CDR3 is 14 amino acids. CDR1 is LNHNV, CDR2 YYDKDF, per germline (reference sequence). This chain's CDR3 is CVTSRETGFHEQFF. The CDR3 DNA follows: TGTGTCACCAGCAGAGAAACAGGCTTCCATGAGCAGTTCTTC.

Ten or more counts support this clonotype. The chain joins TRBV4-3 to TRBJ1-4, with a possible D match to TRBD1 (5 bases). Germline V gives CDR1 LGHNA, CDR2 YSLEER. Trimming shortened V by 0 bases and J by 2 bases, and 13 bases separated the two germline ends. The CDR3 spans 17 residues. The CDR3 DNA is TGCGCCAGCAGCCAAGATGTCCAAGGGGTCACTAATGAAAAACTGTTTTTT. Encoded protein: CASSQDVQGVTNEKLFF.

This clonotype was recorded many times. The genes are TRBV15 and TRBJ1-1, with D possibly matching TRBD1 (5 bases). This CDR3 spans 14 amino acids. Germline V gene sequence: CDR1 LNHNV, CDR2 YYDKDF (reference sequence). V lost 5 bases and J lost 5, with 15 bases in between. DNA of the CDR3: TGTGCCACCAGCCTGACAGATGGAGGAACTGAAGCTTTCTTT. Protein product: CATSLTDGGTEAFF.

This clonotype was seen at least ten times. This chain uses TRBV13 with TRBJ2-3; D is possibly TRBD1 (6 bases). The CDR3 totals 15 residues. Germline CDR1 reads PRHDT; CDR2 reads FYEKMQ (reference sequence). With 5 bases removed from V and 4 bases from J, the gap between germline ends came to 16 bases. This chain's CDR3 is CASSPMGAPADTQYF. The CDR3 DNA sequence: TGTGCCAGCAGCCCCATGGGGGCGCCCGCAGATACGCAGTATTTT. Combining the CDR3 with reference TRBV13 and TRBJ2-3 gives the whole variable domain AAGVIQSPRHLIKEKRETATLKCYPIPRHDTVYWYQQGPGQDPQFLISFYEKMQSDKGSIPDRFSAQQFSDYHSELNMSSLELGDSALYFCASSPMGAPADTQYFGPGTRLTVL.

This clonotype was observed many times. V is TRBV6-6 and J is TRBJ2-3; 7 nucleotides line up with TRBD2. The germline CDR1 and CDR2 sequences are MNHNY and SVGAGI (reference sequence). With 5 bases clipped from V and 3 bases from J, the junction kept 8 bases outside the gene matches. This CDR3 comprises 15 residues. The CDR3 DNA reads TGTGCCAGCAGTCCCCGGGACTACTTTACAGATACGCAGTATTTT. Protein product: CASSPRDYFTDTQYF.

This clonotype occurred many times. CDR3 sequence: CASSPSTSGRVNEQYF. In DNA, the CDR3 is TGTGCCAGCAGCCCCTCGACTAGCGGGAGGGTCAACGAGCAGTACTTC. The V call is TRBV7-9, the J call TRBJ2-7, with TRBD2 identical over 14 bases. The ends lost 5 bases at V and 5 bases at J; junction bases unmatched: 8. The CDR3 has 16 residues. Germline V CDR1 and CDR2: SEHNR, FQNEAQ (reference sequence).

Worth noting for this clonotype: This may be a read error: a much more frequent sequence differs by one nucleotide. J is TRBJ1-5 and V is TRBV4-1; D is undetermined. The CDR3 is made up of 14 amino acids. Germline V gives CDR1 MGHRA, CDR2 YSYEKL. V lost 0 bases and J 7 bases, leaving 10 bases between the germline ends. The CDR3 loop is CASSQELKDQPQHF. In nucleotides, the CDR3 is TGCGCCAGCAGCCAAGAATTGAAGGACCAGCCCCAGCATTTT.

Points on this clonotype: A single base separates this from a much larger clone, so it may be a read error. The rearrangement joins TRBV7-9 to TRBJ1-1; D ambiguous. The CDR3 covers 17 residues. The germline CDR1 and CDR2 sequences are SEHNR and FQNEAQ (reference sequence). The CDR3 region is CASSLAYRELMNTEASF. CDR3 bases: TGTGCCAGCAGCTTAGCCTACAGAGAACTTATGAACACTGAAGCTTCCTTT.

This clonotype was observed many times. This rearrangement joins TRBV10-1 to TRBJ2-3; D not resolved. The V end was cut by 0 bases, the J end by 4 bases, with 11 bases between. Germline-derived CDR1 and CDR2 are WNHNN and SYGVQD (reference sequence). CDR3 size: 15 residues. The CDR3 DNA follows: TGCGCCAGCAGTGAGTCGCCTTTGATTTCAGATACGCAGTATTTT. Translated: CASSESPLISDTQYF.

This clonotype occurred many times. V usage is TRBV4-2 and J usage is TRBJ2-7; 10 positions agree with TRBD2. J was trimmed by 3 bases and V by 6 bases; bases with no gene match: 11. The CDR3 spans 16 residues. CDR1 and CDR2 from the germline V gene are LGHNA and YNFKEQ. CDR3 sequence: CASSQREGVKIYEQYF. CDR3 nucleotide sequence: TGTGCCAGCAGTCAGCGGGAGGGCGTCAAGATCTACGAGCAGTACTTC.

This clonotype has at least ten counts. This chain links TRBV5-4 with TRBJ2-7; D perhaps matches TRBD1 (7 bases). This CDR3 region has 12 residues. In germline, CDR1 is SGHNT, CDR2 YYREEE (reference sequence). The germline V and J ends were trimmed by 3 bases and 4 bases, with 8 bases remaining between them. CDR3 DNA: TGTGCCAGCAGCTCAGGGGGGTACGAGCAGTACTTC. It specifies CASSSGGYEQYF.

This clonotype has at least ten counts. The J gene is TRBJ2-3, the V gene TRBV6-2 or TRBV6-3; the match to TRBD2 covers 7 bases. The CDR3 is made up of 17 amino acids. Trimming took 2 bases from V and 5 from J; bases not matched to a gene: 13. Germline loops: CDR1 MNHEY, CDR2 SVGEGT. DNA for the CDR3: TGTGCCAGCAGTTACAACGTCGGGGAGGGCCTGTTAGATACGCAGTATTTT. Translated: CASSYNVGEGLLDTQYF.

Turning to this clonotype: Relative to the germline gene, one junction end is altered; a read error may explain this. The chain joins TRBV7-9 to TRBJ2-3, with 9 nucleotides matching TRBD2. Germline V lookup: CDR1 SEHNR, CDR2 FQNEAQ (reference sequence). The CDR3 runs to 18 residues. This CDR3 is CAGSSPGAAGGPGDTQYF. CDR3 in DNA: TGTGCCGGCAGCTCCCCAGGTGCGGCGGGAGGGCCGGGAGATACGCAGTATTTT.

Regarding this clonotype: Given a much more abundant clone one base away, this may be a read error. This sequence joins TRBV9 and TRBJ2-3, with D perhaps being TRBD1 or TRBD2 (5 bases each). The CDR3 has 15 residues. The germline V gene encodes CDR1 SGDLS and CDR2 YYNGEE. V dropped 5 bases and J dropped 2 bases, with 15 bases sitting between them. Here the CDR3 reads CASRDSGANTDTQYF. The DNA for the CDR3 is TGTGCCAGCAGGGACTCCGGGGCCAACACAGATACGCAGTATTTT.

A few counts support this clonotype. The chain links TRBV28 to TRBJ2-7, with a tentative D call TRBD2 (6 bases). Germline V gene lookup returns CDR1 MDHEN and CDR2 SYDVKM. Between the trimmed V and J ends, which lost 4 bases and 4 bases, there was a span of 14 bases. The CDR3 consists of 14 residues. CDR3 protein: CASSYRGTLYEQYF. In DNA form, the CDR3 reads TGTGCCAGCAGTTACCGGGGGACCCTTTACGAGCAGTACTTC.

This clonotype was counted only a few times. This chain uses TRBV7-3 with TRBJ2-1; 11 nucleotides match TRBD2. The trim removed 5 bases at V and 13 bases at J, leaving 7 bases unmatched. Germline V gives CDR1 SGHTA, CDR2 FQGTGA. CDR3 length equals 13 residues. In nucleotides, the CDR3 is TGTGCCAGCAGCCTTACACTAGCGGGAGCTCAGTTCTTC. This encodes CASSLTLAGAQFF.

This clonotype was observed at least ten times. J is TRBJ2-7 and V is TRBV30; no definite D call. Trimming left V 1 base short and J 4 bases short, with 8 bases between. The germline V gene encodes CDR1 GTSNPN and CDR2 SVGIG (reference sequence). The CDR3 sequence is 12 residues long. The DNA of the CDR3 is TGTGCCTGGAGTGAGGGTCTGTACGAGCAGTACTTC. The encoded protein is CAWSEGLYEQYF.

The sample holds many counts of this clonotype. The chain recombines TRBV25-1 with TRBJ1-1; maybe TRBD1 (5 bases). The germline V gene encodes CDR1 MGHDK and CDR2 SYGVNS. This CDR3 has 14 residues. The V end was cut by 2 bases, the J end by 3 bases, with 10 bases between. The CDR3, as DNA: TGTGCCAGCAGTGAACAAGCAGGGTACACTGAAGCTTTCTTT. It codes for CASSEQAGYTEAFF.